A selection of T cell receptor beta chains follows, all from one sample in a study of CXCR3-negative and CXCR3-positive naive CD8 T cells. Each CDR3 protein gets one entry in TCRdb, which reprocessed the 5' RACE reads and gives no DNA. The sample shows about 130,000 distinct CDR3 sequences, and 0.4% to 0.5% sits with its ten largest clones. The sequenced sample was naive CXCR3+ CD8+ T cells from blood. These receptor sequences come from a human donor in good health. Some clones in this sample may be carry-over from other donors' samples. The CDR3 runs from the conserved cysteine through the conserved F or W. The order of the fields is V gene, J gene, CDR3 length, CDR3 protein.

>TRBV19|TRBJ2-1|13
CASRPGSYNEQFF
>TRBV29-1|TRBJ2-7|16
CSVEELETSGSNEQYF
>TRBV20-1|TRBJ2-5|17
CSARLLLTSGDQETQYF
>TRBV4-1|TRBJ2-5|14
CASSQVAGEETQYF
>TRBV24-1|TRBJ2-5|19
CATSDPVEARGGFQETQYF
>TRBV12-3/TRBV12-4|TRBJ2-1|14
CASSLLRGGDEQFF
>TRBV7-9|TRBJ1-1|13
CASSEQGRTEAFF
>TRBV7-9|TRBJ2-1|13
CASSLPERDEQFF
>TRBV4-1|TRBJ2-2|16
CASSQEFGTNTGELFF
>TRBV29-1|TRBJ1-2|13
CSVVSGVNYGYTF
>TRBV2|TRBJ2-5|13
CASSYHGQETQYF
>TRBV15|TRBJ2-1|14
CATSRDLSGNEQFF
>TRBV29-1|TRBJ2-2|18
CSVEERRGTGTNTGELFF
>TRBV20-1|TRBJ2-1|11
CGRLVYNEQFF
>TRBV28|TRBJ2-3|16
CASSLFGLAGADTQYF
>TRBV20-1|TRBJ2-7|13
CSAMIRGRYEQYF